This TCR beta chain was sequenced for a study of blood T cells in healthy people across ages. Study-wide context: About one barcoded beta molecule per two T cells was captured by template switching.

A remark on this clonotype: A read error may produce the germline difference seen at one junction end.

The CDR3 covers 14 residues. Germline V gene sequence: CDR1 SGHRS, CDR2 YFSETQ. For the second PCR, which ran for about 6 to 11 cycles, a sample-barcoded 5' primer and a J-beta primer mix were used. Each of the cDNA molecules was tagged by a template-switch adaptor with 12 random nucleotides. TCRdb re-derived calls from the 5' RACE reads in MiXCR, one entry per CDR3 protein. Here the sample spans around 2 million distinct CDR3 sequences, about two fifths being singletons. Every donor gave approximately 10 milliliters of peripheral blood. The authors isolated at least 6 million PBMCs per sample. The receptor's source is a human donor in good health. Sequencing was carried out using blood. The chain is built from TRBV5-1 and TRBJ1-2; a weak D match, TRBD1 (6 bases). The CDR3 nucleotides are TGTGCCGGCAGCCAGAACGCGGACAGCTATGGCTACACCTTC. Protein sequence: CAGSQNADSYGYTF.